These 31 T cell receptor beta chains were sequenced from one sample in a study of shared clonotypes between healthy human individuals. Sequenced by immunoSEQ multiplex PCR; TCRdb stores in-frame clones only, minus some. The table lists some 740,000 clones, almost 95% of them singletons. Positive CCR7 selection of CD45RO-negative cells yielded the naive CD8 cells, and terminally differentiated effector memory CD45RA+ cells were excluded. The sample comprised naive CD8+ T cells sorted from blood. The receptors derive from a man aged 25 to 40 in good health.

This chain joins TRBV7-9 and TRBJ2-3, with TRBD1 identical over 7 bases. In germline, CDR1 is SEHNR, CDR2 FQNEAQ (reference sequence). There are 16 residues in the CDR3. V lost 2 bases, J lost 3 bases, and 8 bases stayed unmatched. This CDR3 is CASSLWKGASTDTQYF. CDR3 DNA: TGTGCCAGCAGCTTATGGAAGGGGGCGTCGACAGATACGCAGTATTTT.

The chain has TRBV10-1 and TRBJ2-2; the D gene is possibly TRBD1 (5 bases). The V end was cut by 3 bases, the J end by 6 bases, with 8 bases between. The germline V gene encodes CDR1 WNHNN and CDR2 SYGVQD (reference sequence). The CDR3 sequence is 13 residues long. CDR3 nucleotides: TGCGCCAGCAGTGAAGGGGAAGCCGGGGAGCTGTTTTTT. This sequence encodes CASSEGEAGELFF.

This chain joins TRBV9 and TRBJ2-2, with a weak D call TRBD2 (6 bases). V was clipped by 7 bases and J by 9 bases, with 19 bases between them. The CDR3 runs to 14 residues. From germline, CDR1 is SGDLS and CDR2 YYNGEE. The CDR3 loop is CASGGGTSTRELFF. The CDR3 nucleotides read TGTGCCAGCGGTGGCGGGACGTCTACCCGGGAGCTGTTTTTT.

The rearrangement links TRBV27 to TRBJ2-7, with D perhaps TRBD1 (6 bases). This CDR3 spans 14 amino acids. V lost 5 bases and J 3 bases, leaving 14 bases between the germline ends. In germline, CDR1 is MNHEY, CDR2 SMNVEV (reference sequence). The CDR3 spells CASSTFGTNYEQYF. CDR3 nucleotides: TGTGCCAGCAGTACGTTCGGGACAAACTACGAGCAGTACTTC.

The chain recombines TRBV19 with TRBJ2-7, with 7 bases fitting TRBD2. This CDR3 is built from 18 residues. With V trimmed by 9 bases and J by 0 bases, 20 bases remained unmatched. From germline, CDR1 is LNHDA and CDR2 SQIVND (reference sequence). CDR3 region: CASSSIPPASGSSYEQYF. Here the CDR3 DNA reads TGTGCCAGCTCTAGTATACCGCCGGCTAGCGGCTCCTCCTACGAGCAGTACTTC.

The chain combines TRBV18 with TRBJ1-2, with 10 positions matching TRBD1. Per germline, CDR1 KGHSH and CDR2 LQKENI. This CDR3 region has 17 residues. V shed 1 base and J 8 bases; nucleotides not matched to a gene: 13. The CDR3 is CASSPQGQGGFRTGYTF. The CDR3 DNA sequence: TGTGCCAGCTCACCACAAGGACAGGGGGGATTTCGAACGGGCTACACCTTC.

V usage is TRBV9 and J usage is TRBJ2-1; 10 bases map to TRBD2. This CDR3 is built from 18 residues. Trimming cost V 4 bases and J 0 bases; bases outside gene matches: 10. In germline, CDR1 is SGDLS, CDR2 YYNGEE. CDR3 bases: TGTGCCAGCAGCCTCCGTAGCGGGAGGCCTAGCTCCTACAATGAGCAGTTCTTC. Translating gives CASSLRSGRPSSYNEQFF.

This rearrangement joins TRBV5-5 to TRBJ2-1; 8 bases are shared with TRBD2. CDR3 length: 15 amino acids. The V gene's germline CDR1 is SGHKS and CDR2 YYEKEE (reference sequence). V lost 1 base, J lost 4 bases, and 4 bases stayed unmatched. CDR3 nucleotide sequence: TGTGCCAGCAGCTTGCAACTAGCGGTATACAATGAGCAGTTCTTC. Amino acids: CASSLQLAVYNEQFF.

The rearrangement uses TRBV9 and TRBJ2-1, with 8 bases that match TRBD1. The germline V gene has CDR1 SGDLS and CDR2 YYNGEE. The length of the CDR3 is 16 residues. V gave up 2 bases and J gave up 4 bases; unmatched junction bases: 8. The CDR3 coding sequence is TGTGCCAGCAGCGTGGAGGGACAGGTCGAATACAATGAGCAGTTCTTC. Translation: CASSVEGQVEYNEQFF.

This clone was seen only a few times. The CDR3: CASSDRGIQPQHF. The CDR3 DNA reads as TGCGCCAGCAGTGACAGGGGCATACAGCCCCAGCATTTT. The chain links TRBV10-2 to TRBJ1-5; the D gene is possibly TRBD1 (6 bases). V was clipped by 3 bases and J by 7 bases, with 10 bases between them. CDR1 is WSHSY, CDR2 SAAADI, per germline. The CDR3 extends over 13 amino acids.

V gene TRBV11-2 combines with J gene TRBJ2-2, with 7 bases matching TRBD2. This CDR3 is 15 amino acids long. CDR1 and CDR2 from the germline V gene are SGHAT and FQNNGV. V lost 4 bases to trimming and J lost 3 bases; unmatched junction nucleotides: 5. This chain's CDR3 is CASSYGREHTGELFF. Here the CDR3 DNA reads TGTGCCAGCAGCTATGGGCGGGAGCACACCGGGGAGCTGTTTTTT. Combining the CDR3 with reference TRBV11-2 and TRBJ2-2 gives the whole variable domain EAGVAQSPRYKIIEKRQSVAFWCNPISGHATLYWYQQILGQGPKLLIQFQNNGVVDDSQLPKDRFSAERLKGVDSTLKIQPAKLEDSAVYLCASSYGREHTGELFFGEGSRLTVL.

The chain has TRBV15 and TRBJ1-5; unclear D gene. This CDR3 contains 13 residues. V lost 4 bases and J lost 7, with 11 bases in between. In germline, CDR1 is LNHNV, CDR2 YYDKDF (reference sequence). This CDR3 is CATSMGREQPQHF. The CDR3 DNA reads TGTGCCACCAGCATGGGTCGAGAACAGCCCCAGCATTTT.

As to this clone: Other DNA variants within this sample encode the same CDR3. The chain recombines TRBV14 with TRBJ2-7; no reliable D call. Germline CDR1 reads SGHDN; CDR2 reads FVKESK. This CDR3 is 12 amino acids long. Trimming left V 1 base short and J 2 bases short, with 3 bases between. The CDR3 DNA follows: TGTGCCAGCAGCCAAGGGCCCTACGAGCAGTACTTC. Protein product: CASSQGPYEQYF.

This chain joins TRBV5-4 and TRBJ2-7; D uncertain. Germline CDR1 reads SGHNT; CDR2 reads YYREEE (reference sequence). Trimming removed 0 bases from V and 2 bases from J, with 9 bases in between. The CDR3 consists of 14 residues. CDR3 sequence (DNA): TGTGCCAGCAGCTTGGACATATCCCCCTACGAGCAGTACTTC. Protein product: CASSLDISPYEQYF.

This rearrangement joins TRBV27 to TRBJ2-7; perhaps TRBD2 as D (5 bases). This CDR3 has 14 residues. Germline loops: CDR1 MNHEY, CDR2 SMNVEV (reference sequence). V lost 6 bases and J lost 3, with 15 bases in between. The DNA of the CDR3 is TGTGCCAGCAGGCTATCTAGCTCTCTCTACGAGCAGTACTTC. It specifies CASRLSSSLYEQYF.

This rearrangement joins TRBV7-9 to TRBJ2-1; D unresolved. The CDR3 covers 13 residues. V was clipped by 5 bases and J by 2 bases, with 7 bases between them. From germline, CDR1 is SEHNR and CDR2 FQNEAQ (reference sequence). CDR3 in DNA: TGTGCCAGCAGCGGCCCCCCCTACAATGAGCAGTTCTTC. Its protein is CASSGPPYNEQFF.

The CDR3 DNA sequence: TGTGCCAGCAGCCCCCTTACCCTAGAGACCCAGTACTTC. This codes for CASSPLTLETQYF. V and J are TRBV27 and TRBJ2-5; D is uncertain. Germline V gene lookup returns CDR1 MNHEY and CDR2 SMNVEV (reference sequence). This CDR3 has 13 amino acids. V was shortened by 6 bases and J by 4 bases, with 12 bases between the two germline ends.

The chain recombines TRBV2 with TRBJ2-7, with D possibly called TRBD1 or TRBD2 (5 bases each). Germline CDR1 and CDR2: SNHLY and FYNNEI. The V and J ends lost 10 bases and 3 bases respectively, with 13 bases between them. The CDR3 runs 12 residues. CDR3 sequence: CATSGRLYEQYF. CDR3 nucleotides: TGTGCCACATCGGGACGGCTCTACGAGCAGTACTTC.

This clone appeared a single time. V usage is TRBV27 and J usage is TRBJ2-3; TRBD2 matches 8 bases. V gave up 2 bases and J gave up 7 bases; unmatched junction bases: 8. Looked up from germline, CDR1 is MNHEY and CDR2 is SMNVEV (reference sequence). The CDR3 is 15 amino acids. As DNA, the CDR3 is TGTGCCAGCAGTTTACGGGGGGGGTTGTTTAATACGCAGTATTTT. Protein: CASSLRGGLFNTQYF.

The V and J genes are TRBV28 and TRBJ1-1, with 8 bases matching TRBD1. The V gene's germline CDR1 is MDHEN and CDR2 SYDVKM. Losses at the gene ends were 4 bases for V and 0 bases for J; bases not matched to a gene: 4. There are 15 residues in the CDR3. This chain's CDR3 is CASSSHRGMNTEAFF. As DNA, the CDR3 is TGTGCCAGCAGTTCCCACAGGGGGATGAACACTGAAGCTTTCTTT.

The J gene is TRBJ2-1, the V gene TRBV28; D is uncertain. Germline CDR1 is MDHEN and CDR2 is SYDVKM. This CDR3 comprises 13 residues. V gave up 5 bases and J gave up 2 bases, with 7 bases separating them. The CDR3 DNA follows: TGTGCCAGCAGTGTATCAGCCTACAATGAGCAGTTCTTC. It yields the protein CASSVSAYNEQFF.

This rearrangement joins TRBV4-1 to TRBJ2-7, with 10 positions matching TRBD1. CDR1 and CDR2 from the germline V gene are MGHRA and YSYEKL. With V trimmed by 4 bases and J by 4 bases, 10 bases remained unmatched. This CDR3 is 16 amino acids long. The CDR3 protein is CASSPQHRDRGYEQYF. The DNA of the CDR3 is TGCGCCAGCAGCCCTCAACACCGGGACAGGGGATACGAGCAGTACTTC.

The chain recombines TRBV7-8 with TRBJ2-7, with 7 bases identical to TRBD2. The CDR3 is made up of 13 amino acids. Trimming cost V 5 bases and J 5 bases; bases outside gene matches: 6. From germline, CDR1 is SGHVS and CDR2 FQNEAQ. CDR3 in amino acids: CASSQTGGHEQYF. DNA for the CDR3: TGTGCCAGCAGCCAAACGGGGGGTCACGAGCAGTACTTC. The complete variable domain, with remaining parts taken from reference TRBV7-8 and TRBJ2-7, reads GAGVSQSPRYKVAKRGQDVALRCDPISGHVSLFWYQQALGQGPEFLTYFQNEAQLDKSGLPSDRFFAERPEGSVSTLKIQRTQQEDSAVYLCASSQTGGHEQYFGPGTRLTVT.

The rearrangement joins TRBV28 to TRBJ2-3, with D perhaps given as TRBD1 or TRBD2 (5 bases each). Germline CDR1 reads MDHEN; CDR2 reads SYDVKM. Deletions cut 6 bases from V and 0 bases from J, with 13 bases between. The CDR3 is 15 residues long. CDR3 bases: TGTGCCAGCAGCCTCGGGGCCTCTAGCACAGATACGCAGTATTTT. Residues: CASSLGASSTDTQYF.

This chain connects TRBV15 to TRBJ2-5, with a possible D match to TRBD2 (5 bases). With 6 bases removed from V and 1 base from J, the gap between germline ends came to 15 bases. The CDR3 loop spans 15 amino acids. In germline, CDR1 is LNHNV, CDR2 YYDKDF (reference sequence). CDR3 amino acids: CATRPEGRPQETQYF. CDR3 nucleotide sequence: TGTGCCACCAGACCTGAGGGAAGGCCCCAAGAGACCCAGTACTTC. The full variable domain, its missing parts supplied by reference TRBV15 and TRBJ2-5, is DAMVIQNPRYQVTQFGKPVTLSCSQTLNHNVMYWYQQKSSQAPKLLFHYYDKDFNNEADTPDNFQSRRPNTSFCFLDIRSPGLGDTAMYLCATRPEGRPQETQYFGPGTRLLVL.

V gene TRBV7-7 combines with J gene TRBJ2-5; the match to TRBD2 covers 12 bases. CDR1 is SSHAT and CDR2 is FNYEAQ in the germline V gene (reference sequence). With V trimmed by 5 bases and J by 4 bases, 8 bases remained unmatched. The CDR3 has 16 amino acids. CDR3 sequence: CASSKLPGLAGETQYF. The CDR3 DNA reads as TGTGCCAGCAGCAAATTACCGGGACTAGCGGGAGAGACCCAGTACTTC.

The J gene is TRBJ2-1, the V gene TRBV9; D tentatively fits TRBD1 or TRBD2 (5 bases each). This CDR3 is built from 15 residues. V lost 3 bases and J lost 1, with 11 bases in between. Per germline, CDR1 SGDLS and CDR2 YYNGEE. DNA of the CDR3: TGTGCCAGCAGCGAGGGGACGGAATCCTACAATGAGCAGTTCTTC. Its protein is CASSEGTESYNEQFF. The full variable domain, with the rest looked up from reference TRBV9 and TRBJ2-1, is DSGVTQTPKHLITATGQRVTLRCSPRSGDLSVYWYQQSLDQGLQFLIQYYNGEERAKGNILERFSAQQFPDLHSELNLSSLELGDSALYFCASSEGTESYNEQFFGPGTRLTVL.

The genes are TRBV27 and TRBJ2-7; D perhaps matches TRBD2 (7 bases). Looked up from germline, CDR1 is MNHEY and CDR2 is SMNVEV (reference sequence). Trimming removed 2 bases at V and 4 bases at J, with 21 bases between. CDR3 length: 17 amino acids. CDR3 sequence: CASSLIWGGPNLYEQYF. As DNA, the CDR3 is TGTGCCAGCAGTTTAATCTGGGGGGGCCCGAACTTATACGAGCAGTACTTC.

This chain uses TRBV7-9 with TRBJ1-3; no reliable D call. V dropped 1 base and J dropped 3 bases, with 7 bases sitting between them. The CDR3 runs 14 residues. Germline CDR1 reads SEHNR; CDR2 reads FQNEAQ (reference sequence). The CDR3 here is CASSLDAHGNTIYF. In DNA, the CDR3 is TGTGCCAGCAGCTTAGATGCCCATGGAAACACCATATATTTT.

J is TRBJ2-2 and V is TRBV5-1; no definite D call. The CDR3 is made up of 16 amino acids. In germline, CDR1 is SGHRS, CDR2 YFSETQ. Deletions cut 0 bases from V and 6 bases from J, with 15 bases between. The chain's CDR3 is CASSLAGFVSAGELFF. CDR3 in DNA: TGCGCCAGCAGCTTGGCCGGATTCGTCAGCGCCGGGGAGCTGTTTTTT.

The chain employs TRBV27 and TRBJ2-1; 11 positions match TRBD2. The ends lost 1 base at V and 3 bases at J; junction bases unmatched: 8. CDR1 is MNHEY, CDR2 SMNVEV, per germline (reference sequence). This CDR3 is built from 18 residues. The CDR3 here is CASSLFAPTSGNYNEQFF. The CDR3 DNA reads as TGTGCCAGCAGTTTATTTGCCCCGACTAGCGGGAACTACAATGAGCAGTTCTTC.